This is a list of T cell receptor beta chains from one sample in a study of blood T cell repertoires in COVID-19. Data came from immunoSEQ multiplex PCR; TCRdb stores just in-frame clones and leaves some out. The sample carries some 210,000 clones, more than 75% recorded once. Sequencing used PBMCs or T cells enriched from blood (not recorded which). The receptors stem from a man aged 25-45 years with acute COVID-19. Each CDR3 is given with its conserved first and last residue. D genes are given only for firm matches. Only some rows state a clone size, as once, few, many or a class for expanded clones.

clone_size: -
d_call: -
v_call: TRBV5-1
j_call: TRBJ2-1
cdr3_aa: CASSSEGLEYNEQFF
cdr3_nt: TGCGCCAGCAGCTCAGAGGGATTGGAGTACAATGAGCAGTTCTTC

clone_size: -
d_call: -
v_call: TRBV11-2
j_call: TRBJ2-7
cdr3_aa: CASSLGGGPQYF
cdr3_nt: TGTGCCAGCAGCTTAGGGGGGGGGCCCCAGTACTTC

clone_size: -
d_call: -
v_call: TRBV14
j_call: TRBJ1-2
cdr3_aa: CASSQHLRGNGYTF
cdr3_nt: TGTGCCAGCAGCCAACACCTCAGGGGCAATGGCTACACCTTC

clone_size: -
d_call: -
v_call: TRBV6-2/TRBV6-3
j_call: TRBJ2-7
cdr3_aa: CASSYLGTNYEQYF
cdr3_nt: TGTGCCAGCAGTTACTTGGGGACAAACTACGAGCAGTACTTC

clone_size: -
d_call: TRBD1
v_call: TRBV7-2
j_call: TRBJ2-3
cdr3_aa: CASSLRQGAFTDTQYF
cdr3_nt: TGTGCCAGCAGCTTACGGCAGGGGGCGTTCACAGATACGCAGTATTTT

clone_size: -
d_call: -
v_call: TRBV2
j_call: TRBJ2-2
cdr3_aa: CASSGGSAGTGELFF
cdr3_nt: TGTGCCAGCAGTGGAGGGTCGGCGGGGACCGGGGAGCTGTTTTTT

clone_size: -
d_call: TRBD1
v_call: TRBV5-4
j_call: TRBJ1-6
cdr3_aa: CASSLGTGPNSPLHF
cdr3_nt: TGTGCCAGCAGCTTAGGGACAGGGCCTAATTCACCCCTCCACTTT

clone_size: -
d_call: TRBD1
v_call: TRBV28
j_call: TRBJ1-2
cdr3_aa: CASSLRGLSYTF
cdr3_nt: TGTGCCAGCAGTTTAAGGGGGCTGAGCTACACCTTC

clone_size: -
d_call: TRBD1
v_call: TRBV5-1
j_call: TRBJ2-1
cdr3_aa: CASSPPGQGYNEQFF
cdr3_nt: TGCGCCAGCAGCCCCCCGGGACAGGGATACAATGAGCAGTTCTTC

clone_size: -
d_call: TRBD1
v_call: TRBV14
j_call: TRBJ1-6
cdr3_aa: CASSQTGGGNSPLHF
cdr3_nt: TGTGCCAGCAGCCAGACAGGGGGAGGTAATTCACCCCTCCACTTT

clone_size: once
d_call: -
v_call: TRBV5-4
j_call: TRBJ2-7
cdr3_aa: CASSSGTQPGEQYF
cdr3_nt: TGTGCCAGCAGCTCGGGGACACAGCCCGGGGAGCAGTACTTC

clone_size: -
d_call: TRBD1
v_call: TRBV11-2
j_call: TRBJ2-1
cdr3_aa: CASSSTGTLADEQFF
cdr3_nt: TGTGCCAGCAGCTCGACAGGGACCCTCGCCGATGAGCAGTTCTTC

clone_size: -
d_call: -
v_call: TRBV27
j_call: TRBJ1-1
cdr3_aa: CASSLGGSRTEAFF
cdr3_nt: TGTGCCAGCAGTTTAGGAGGGAGTAGGACTGAAGCTTTCTTT

clone_size: -
d_call: -
v_call: TRBV6-5
j_call: TRBJ1-1
cdr3_aa: CASSYGRAEAFF
cdr3_nt: TGTGCCAGCAGTTACGGCCGGGCTGAAGCTTTCTTT

clone_size: once
d_call: TRBD1
v_call: TRBV19
j_call: TRBJ2-4
cdr3_aa: CASSLPTGTGVSIQYF
cdr3_nt: TGTGCCAGTAGCTTACCTACCGGGACAGGGGTGAGCATTCAGTACTTC

clone_size: -
d_call: -
v_call: TRBV11-2
j_call: TRBJ1-1
cdr3_aa: CASSSRTDREAFF
cdr3_nt: TGTGCCAGCAGCTCACGTACCGACAGGGAAGCTTTCTTT

clone_size: -
d_call: -
v_call: TRBV6-4
j_call: TRBJ1-1
cdr3_aa: CASSQRGNTEAFF
cdr3_nt: TGTGCCAGCAGTCAGCGAGGGAACACTGAAGCTTTCTTT

clone_size: -
d_call: -
v_call: TRBV7-3
j_call: TRBJ2-2
cdr3_aa: CASSHGPGELFF
cdr3_nt: TGTGCCAGCAGTCATGGCCCCGGGGAGCTGTTTTTT

clone_size: -
d_call: -
v_call: TRBV3-1/TRBV3-2
j_call: TRBJ1-4
cdr3_aa: CASSQMLGSTNEKLFF
cdr3_nt: TGTGCCAGCAGCCAAATGTTGGGCTCAACTAATGAAAAACTGTTTTTT

clone_size: once
d_call: TRBD1
v_call: TRBV6-1
j_call: TRBJ2-3
cdr3_aa: CASSEGTGTGPLDTQYF
cdr3_nt: TGTGCCAGCAGTGAAGGGACCGGGACAGGACCATTGGATACGCAGTATTTT

clone_size: -
d_call: TRBD1
v_call: TRBV30
j_call: TRBJ1-6
cdr3_aa: CAWDRGRVGNSPLHF
cdr3_nt: TGTGCCTGGGACAGGGGTAGAGTTGGGAATTCACCCCTCCACTTT

clone_size: -
d_call: -
v_call: TRBV30
j_call: TRBJ1-1
cdr3_aa: CAWSVKSGTEAFF
cdr3_nt: TGTGCCTGGAGTGTAAAGTCAGGCACTGAAGCTTTCTTT

clone_size: once
d_call: -
v_call: TRBV5-1
j_call: TRBJ2-2
cdr3_aa: CASSKTGNTGELFF
cdr3_nt: TGCGCCAGCAGCAAGACAGGGAACACCGGGGAGCTGTTTTTT

clone_size: -
d_call: -
v_call: TRBV18
j_call: TRBJ1-5
cdr3_aa: CASSTGPLPQHF
cdr3_nt: TGTGCCAGCTCCACCGGTCCACTGCCCCAGCATTTT

clone_size: -
d_call: -
v_call: TRBV6-5
j_call: TRBJ1-2
cdr3_aa: CASALPGQNYGYTF
cdr3_nt: TGTGCCAGCGCCCTCCCGGGACAAAACTATGGCTACACCTTC

clone_size: -
d_call: TRBD1
v_call: TRBV28
j_call: TRBJ1-4
cdr3_aa: CASSLYPTGATNEKLFF
cdr3_nt: TGTGCCAGCAGTTTATATCCCACAGGGGCAACTAATGAAAAACTGTTTTTT

clone_size: -
d_call: TRBD2
v_call: TRBV5-1
j_call: TRBJ2-3
cdr3_aa: CASSPTSFGGGTQYF
cdr3_nt: TGCGCCAGCAGCCCGACTAGCTTCGGCGGCGGTACGCAGTATTTT

clone_size: few
d_call: TRBD1
v_call: TRBV14
j_call: TRBJ2-3
cdr3_aa: CASTKSGTGGADTQYF
cdr3_nt: TGTGCCAGCACTAAAAGCGGGACAGGGGGCGCAGATACGCAGTATTTT

clone_size: -
d_call: -
v_call: TRBV3-1/TRBV3-2
j_call: TRBJ1-1
cdr3_aa: CASRRGSEAFF
cdr3_nt: TGTGCCAGTCGGAGGGGCAGTGAAGCTTTCTTT

clone_size: -
d_call: TRBD1
v_call: TRBV14
j_call: TRBJ1-6
cdr3_aa: CASSQDMGTGFVPLHF
cdr3_nt: TGTGCCAGCAGCCAAGATATGGGGACAGGGTTCGTTCCCCTCCACTTT

clone_size: few
d_call: TRBD1
v_call: TRBV6-2/TRBV6-3
j_call: TRBJ1-4
cdr3_aa: CASSSWTGASEKLFF
cdr3_nt: TGTGCCAGCAGTTCTTGGACAGGGGCCTCCGAAAAACTGTTTTTT

clone_size: few
d_call: -
v_call: TRBV19
j_call: TRBJ1-1
cdr3_aa: CASSITPGIGGEAFF
cdr3_nt: TGTGCCAGTAGTATAACACCCGGGATCGGCGGTGAAGCTTTCTTT

clone_size: -
d_call: -
v_call: TRBV20-1
j_call: TRBJ2-1
cdr3_aa: CSAPYNEQFF
cdr3_nt: TGCAGTGCCCCATACAATGAGCAGTTCTTC

clone_size: many
d_call: TRBD1
v_call: TRBV6-5
j_call: TRBJ2-7
cdr3_aa: CASSRDRPPYEQYF
cdr3_nt: TGTGCCAGCAGCAGGGACAGACCCCCCTACGAGCAGTACTTC

clone_size: -
d_call: -
v_call: TRBV5-1
j_call: TRBJ1-2
cdr3_aa: CASSLGGLDGYTF
cdr3_nt: TGCGCCAGCAGCTTGGGGGGCCTAGATGGCTACACCTTC

clone_size: few
d_call: -
v_call: TRBV6-5
j_call: TRBJ2-2
cdr3_aa: CASSYVSGVTGELFF
cdr3_nt: TGTGCCAGCAGTTACGTATCAGGGGTCACCGGGGAGCTGTTTTTT

clone_size: -
d_call: TRBD1
v_call: TRBV28
j_call: TRBJ1-2
cdr3_aa: CAIGTALNYGYTF
cdr3_nt: TGTGCCATCGGGACAGCTTTAAACTATGGCTACACCTTC

clone_size: -
d_call: -
v_call: TRBV9
j_call: TRBJ1-5
cdr3_aa: CASSVDGGTRQPQHF
cdr3_nt: TGTGCCAGCAGCGTAGATGGGGGGACTCGACAGCCCCAGCATTTT

clone_size: -
d_call: -
v_call: TRBV10-3
j_call: TRBJ1-4
cdr3_aa: CAISESLQGASEKLFF
cdr3_nt: TGTGCCATCAGTGAGTCTCTCCAGGGCGCAAGTGAAAAACTGTTTTTT

clone_size: -
d_call: -
v_call: TRBV11-2
j_call: TRBJ2-3
cdr3_aa: CASSLVTDTQYF
cdr3_nt: TGTGCCAGCAGCCTCGTTACAGATACGCAGTATTTT

clone_size: -
d_call: TRBD1
v_call: TRBV5-4
j_call: TRBJ1-1
cdr3_aa: CASSWDRGLEAFF
cdr3_nt: TGTGCCAGCAGTTGGGACAGGGGCCTTGAAGCTTTCTTT

clone_size: -
d_call: TRBD2
v_call: TRBV27
j_call: TRBJ2-5
cdr3_aa: CASRIRAGGTQETQYF
cdr3_nt: TGTGCCAGCAGAATTAGGGCGGGGGGGACCCAAGAGACCCAGTACTTC

clone_size: -
d_call: -
v_call: TRBV19
j_call: TRBJ2-7
cdr3_aa: CASSIAGFDYEQYF
cdr3_nt: TGTGCCAGTAGTATAGCAGGGTTTGACTACGAGCAGTACTTC

clone_size: -
d_call: TRBD1
v_call: TRBV5-1
j_call: TRBJ1-5
cdr3_aa: CASSLSGQGGSPQHF
cdr3_nt: TGCGCCAGCAGCTTGTCTGGACAGGGGGGATCGCCCCAGCATTTT

clone_size: -
d_call: -
v_call: TRBV14
j_call: TRBJ2-1
cdr3_aa: CASSQDLAGEQFF
cdr3_nt: TGTGCCAGCAGCCAAGACCTTGCAGGGGAGCAGTTCTTC

clone_size: -
d_call: -
v_call: TRBV15
j_call: TRBJ1-4
cdr3_aa: CATSRDGGAYEKLFF
cdr3_nt: TGTGCCACCAGCAGAGATGGGGGGGCTTATGAAAAACTGTTTTTT

clone_size: -
d_call: -
v_call: TRBV12-3/TRBV12-4
j_call: TRBJ2-5
cdr3_aa: CASSLSGETQYF
cdr3_nt: TGTGCCAGCAGTTTATCGGGGGAGACCCAGTACTTC

clone_size: -
d_call: -
v_call: TRBV5-4
j_call: TRBJ2-1
cdr3_aa: CASSLAGGGDEQFF
cdr3_nt: TGTGCCAGCAGCTTGGCGGGGGGCGGCGATGAGCAGTTCTTC

clone_size: -
d_call: -
v_call: TRBV20-1
j_call: TRBJ2-7
cdr3_aa: CSARAAGEQYF
cdr3_nt: TGCAGTGCTAGAGCGGCAGGCGAGCAGTACTTC

clone_size: -
d_call: TRBD1
v_call: TRBV7-6
j_call: TRBJ2-7
cdr3_aa: CASSPDRGQYEQYF
cdr3_nt: TGTGCCAGCAGCCCGGACAGGGGACAGTACGAGCAGTACTTC

clone_size: few
d_call: -
v_call: TRBV9
j_call: TRBJ2-2
cdr3_aa: CASSVNHEYDTGELFF
cdr3_nt: TGTGCCAGCAGCGTTAACCACGAGTATGACACCGGGGAGCTGTTTTTT

clone_size: -
d_call: TRBD1
v_call: TRBV7-9
j_call: TRBJ2-2
cdr3_aa: CASSPPPGRGPGELFF
cdr3_nt: TGTGCCAGCAGCCCCCCGCCTGGCAGGGGGCCCGGGGAGCTGTTTTTT

clone_size: -
d_call: -
v_call: TRBV7-2
j_call: TRBJ1-5
cdr3_aa: CASSLADRVNQPQHF
cdr3_nt: TGTGCCAGCAGCTTAGCAGACAGAGTAAATCAGCCCCAGCATTTT